Sequencing of this T cell receptor (beta chain) was carried out in a study of multiple sclerosis patients with progressive multifocal leukoencephalopathy. Here immunoSEQ multiplex PCR was the method, and the copy in TCRdb shows in-frame clones only, minus some. The profile shows more than 20,000 clones, 91% of them singletons. With regard to this clone: Its specificity is unknown.

The time point: approximately 11 months of natalizumab therapy. V lost 7 bases, J lost 7 bases, and 9 bases stayed unmatched. The CDR3 totals 13 residues. The V gene's germline CDR1 is SGHTA and CDR2 FQGNSA. Study results and limitations: In most PML patients, TRB repertoires appeared less diverse by entropy.

The clonotype originates from a man younger than 45 with multiple sclerosis. The chain employs TRBV7-2 and TRBJ1-1; the match to TRBD1 covers 7 bases. The sequencing here drew on PBMCs, taken from a patient treated with natalizumab. The CDR3 loop reads CASNRAGGIEAFF. CDR3 DNA sequence: TGTGCCAGCAACAGGGCAGGGGGGATTGAAGCTTTCTTT. The variable domain in full, with the rest retrieved from reference TRBV7-2 and TRBJ1-1, is GAGVSQSPSNKVTEKGKDVELRCDPISGHTALYWYRQSLGQGLEFLIYFQGNSAPDKSGLPSDRFSAERTGGSVSTLTIQRTQQEDSAVYLCASNRAGGIEAFFGQGTRLTVV.